This T cell receptor beta chain was obtained from a study of blood T cell repertoires in COVID-19. TCRdb's table, derived via immunoSEQ multiplex PCR, lists solely in-frame clones and lacks some. The sample includes over 60,000 clones, roughly 89% of them seen just once. Sequenced material: peripheral blood. This receptor was taken from an older man with acute or convalescent COVID-19.

The CDR3 coding sequence is TGTGCCAGCAGTGACGGGGGGAGCTCTGGGGCCAACGTCCTGACTTTC. Protein sequence: CASSDGGSSGANVLTF. The chain links TRBV2 to TRBJ2-6; 7 nucleotides align to TRBD2. Germline CDR1 and CDR2: SNHLY and FYNNEI. This CDR3 is 16 amino acids long. V dropped 3 bases and J dropped 0; count of bases not matched to a gene: 2.